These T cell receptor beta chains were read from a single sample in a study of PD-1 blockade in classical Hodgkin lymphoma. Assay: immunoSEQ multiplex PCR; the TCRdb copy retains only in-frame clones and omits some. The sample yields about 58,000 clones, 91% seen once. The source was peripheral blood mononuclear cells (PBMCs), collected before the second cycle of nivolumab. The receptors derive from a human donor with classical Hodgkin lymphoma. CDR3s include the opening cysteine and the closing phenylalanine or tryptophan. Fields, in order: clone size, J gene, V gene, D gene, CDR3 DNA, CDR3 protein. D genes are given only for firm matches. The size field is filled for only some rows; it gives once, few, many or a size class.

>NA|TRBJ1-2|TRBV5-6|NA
TGTGCCAGCAGCGGTTGGGGAGGCCTTCGTTATGGCTACACCTTC
CASSGWGGLRYGYTF
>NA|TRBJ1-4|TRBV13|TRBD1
TGTGCCAGCAGCTTGACGCAGGGGGCCCACGAAAAACTGTTTTTT
CASSLTQGAHEKLFF
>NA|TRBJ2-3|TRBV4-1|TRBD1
TGCGCCAGCAGCCAAATCGGGACAGGGAGAACAGATACGCAGTATTTT
CASSQIGTGRTDTQYF
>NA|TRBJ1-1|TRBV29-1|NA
TGCAGCGTTGTTTCCGGGATGAACACTGAAGCTTTCTTT
CSVVSGMNTEAFF
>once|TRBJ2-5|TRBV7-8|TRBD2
TGTGCCAGCAGCTTAGGGGCTAGCGGGAGGAGGCAAGAGACCCAGTACTTC
CASSLGASGRRQETQYF
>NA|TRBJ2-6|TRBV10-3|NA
TGTGCCATCAGTGACCCCGTATTATCGGGGGAATCTGGGGCCAACGTCCTGACTTTC
CAISDPVLSGESGANVLTF
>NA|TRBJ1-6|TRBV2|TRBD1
TGTGCCAGCAGTGATAGCCTGCAGGGGGCATTAGGGGGAAATTCACCCCTCCACTTT
CASSDSLQGALGGNSPLHF
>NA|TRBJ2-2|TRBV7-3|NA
TGTGCCAGCAGCCCCCCTGGGGGGGGGCCAGTCACCGGGGAGCTGTTTTTT
CASSPPGGGPVTGELFF
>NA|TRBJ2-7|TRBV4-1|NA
TGCGCCAGCAGCCTAGGCCTCATCGCCTACGAGCAGTACTTC
CASSLGLIAYEQYF
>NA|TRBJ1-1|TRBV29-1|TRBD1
TGCAGCGTTCGGACAGGTCAGAACACTGAAGCTTTCTTT
CSVRTGQNTEAFF
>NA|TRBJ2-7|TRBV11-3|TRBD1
TGTGCCAGCAGCTTAGATGCAGGGGGCTCTTACGAGCAGTACTTC
CASSLDAGGSYEQYF
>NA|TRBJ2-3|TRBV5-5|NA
TGTGCCAGCAGCTTGACAGGAGGACGCACAGATACGCAGTATTTT
CASSLTGGRTDTQYF
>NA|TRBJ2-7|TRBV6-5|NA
TGTGCCAGCAGTCTCGACAGAAACTACGAGCAGTACTTC
CASSLDRNYEQYF
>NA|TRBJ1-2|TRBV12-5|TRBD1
TGTGCTAGTGGTTTGGTTTACAGGGGGCACTATGGCTACACCTTC
CASGLVYRGHYGYTF
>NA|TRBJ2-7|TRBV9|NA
TGTGCCAGCAGCGTAGAGGACAGACCCTTATACGAGCAGTACTTC
CASSVEDRPLYEQYF
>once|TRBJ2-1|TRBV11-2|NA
TGTGCCAGCAGCTTCCTCCGGATCGCCGATGAGCAGTTCTTC
CASSFLRIADEQFF
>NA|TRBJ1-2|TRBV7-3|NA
TGTGCCAGCAGCGCTAACCGGGACTCGTCTGACACCTTC
CASSANRDSSDTF
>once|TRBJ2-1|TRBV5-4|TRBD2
TGTGCCAGCAGCTTGGTAGCGGGGGCCCACAATGAGCAGTTCTTC
CASSLVAGAHNEQFF
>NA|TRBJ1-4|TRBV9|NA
TGTGCCAGCAGCGTAGCGCCCGGGGGGGGATTAACTAATGAAAAACTGTTTTTT
CASSVAPGGGLTNEKLFF
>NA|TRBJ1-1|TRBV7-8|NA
TGTGCCAGCAGCCCGAGGCCGGAGATTGAAGCTTTCTTT
CASSPRPEIEAFF
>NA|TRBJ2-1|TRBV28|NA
TGTGCCAGCAGTTTCCGACAGTGGGGGGATGAGCAGTTCTTC
CASSFRQWGDEQFF
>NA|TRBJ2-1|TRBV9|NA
TGTGCCAGCAGCCCACCATCTTCCAAATCCTACAATGAGCAGTTCTTC
CASSPPSSKSYNEQFF
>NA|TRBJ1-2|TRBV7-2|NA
TGTGCCAGCAGCTCCTACATGACCGAACCGGATGGCTACACCTTC
CASSSYMTEPDGYTF
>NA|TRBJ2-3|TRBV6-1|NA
TGTGCCAGCATGCCGGGGGATACGCAGTATTTT
CASMPGDTQYF
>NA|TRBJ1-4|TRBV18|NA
TGTGCCAGCTCACTAGCCACAACTAATGAAAAACTGTTTTTT
CASSLATTNEKLFF
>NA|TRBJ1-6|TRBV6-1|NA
TGTGCCAGCAGTTTTTCACAGGGATATAATTCACCCCTCCACTTT
CASSFSQGYNSPLHF
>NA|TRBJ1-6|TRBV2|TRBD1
TGTGCCAGCAGGGGTACAGGGGCAGGCTCCTATAATTCACCCCTCCACTTT
CASRGTGAGSYNSPLHF
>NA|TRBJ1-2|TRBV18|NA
TGTGCCAGCTCACCCAGGGGCATGGATGGCTACACCTTC
CASSPRGMDGYTF
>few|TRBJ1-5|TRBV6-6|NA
TGTGCCAGCTACAGGGAGGAATATCAGCCCCAGCATTTT
CASYREEYQPQHF
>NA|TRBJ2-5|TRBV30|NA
TGTGCCTGGAGTGTATCCCCTGAGCAGGACTTC
CAWSVSPEQDF
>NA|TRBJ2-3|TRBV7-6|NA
TGTGCCAGCAGCGAGGGGGATTTTTCTAGCACAGATACGCAGTATTTT
CASSEGDFSSTDTQYF
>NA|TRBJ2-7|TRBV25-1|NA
TGTGCCAGCAGTGAATCTGTACCTACCTACGAGCAGTACTTC
CASSESVPTYEQYF
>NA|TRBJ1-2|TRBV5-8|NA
TGTGCCAGCAGCCGGGGTTCGTTTGCGATAGGCTATGGCTACACCTTC
CASSRGSFAIGYGYTF
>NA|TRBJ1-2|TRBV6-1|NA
TGTGCCAGCAGTGAAGTGGTCCGGCAGGCATATGGCTACACCTTC
CASSEVVRQAYGYTF
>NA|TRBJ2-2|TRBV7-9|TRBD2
TGTGCCAGCAGCTTAGCGCTACTAGCGGGAGTCGGGGAGCTGTTTTTT
CASSLALLAGVGELFF
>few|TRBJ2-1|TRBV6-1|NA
TGTGCCAGCAGCGAATATGGGGGGCTGGCCTACAATGAGCAGTTCTTC
CASSEYGGLAYNEQFF
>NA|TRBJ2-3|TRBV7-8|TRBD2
TGTGCCAGCAGCCCGTGGGGGGCGGGAGGCCGGGGAGATACGCAGTATTTT
CASSPWGAGGRGDTQYF
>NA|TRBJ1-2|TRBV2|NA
TGTGCCAGCAGACCAGAGCAGGGAGGGGGCTACACCTTC
CASRPEQGGGYTF
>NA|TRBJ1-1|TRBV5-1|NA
TGCGCCAGCAGCTTATTGACAGACCTCATGAACACTGAAGCTTTCTTT
CASSLLTDLMNTEAFF
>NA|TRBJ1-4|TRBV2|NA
TGTGCCAGCAGGGAAAGGGCACTTGCCAATGAAAAACTGTTTTTT
CASRERALANEKLFF
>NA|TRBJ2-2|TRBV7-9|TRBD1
TGTGCCAGCAGCCCTACCTGGACAGGGTCACCCGGGGAGCTGTTTTTT
CASSPTWTGSPGELFF
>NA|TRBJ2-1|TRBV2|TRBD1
TGTGCCAGCACGAGACAGGGTGGCAATGAGCAGTTCTTC
CASTRQGGNEQFF
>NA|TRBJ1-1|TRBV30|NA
TGTGCCTGGAGCTTAGGTAGGGGAACTGAAGCTTTCTTT
CAWSLGRGTEAFF
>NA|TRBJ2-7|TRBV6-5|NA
TGTGCCAGCAGTTACTCGGGTACCTACGAGCAGTACTTC
CASSYSGTYEQYF
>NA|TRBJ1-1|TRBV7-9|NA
TGTGCCAGCAGCTTAGCGGAAAGTCTGAACACTGAAGCTTTCTTT
CASSLAESLNTEAFF
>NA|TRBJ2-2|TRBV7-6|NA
TGTGCCAGCAGCTTAAGGGGAAGCACCGGGGAGCTGTTTTTT
CASSLRGSTGELFF
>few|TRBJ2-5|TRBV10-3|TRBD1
TGTGCCATCAGTGAGGGGGGACAGAAAGAGACCCAGTACTTC
CAISEGGQKETQYF
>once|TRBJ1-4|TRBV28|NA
TGTGCCAGCAGCCACTTCGCAGGTTCAGTTGCAACTAATGAAAAACTGTTTTTT
CASSHFAGSVATNEKLFF
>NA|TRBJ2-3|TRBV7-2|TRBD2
TGTGCCAGCAGCTTCGGACTAGCGCTTTCCACAGATACGCAGTATTTT
CASSFGLALSTDTQYF
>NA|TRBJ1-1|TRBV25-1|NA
TGTGCCAGCAGTGCCCGGGAGGGTCGATATGAAGCTTTCTTT
CASSAREGRYEAFF
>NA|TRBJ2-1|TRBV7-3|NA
TGTGCCAGCAGTCGAGGGAGTGCTTACAATGAGCAGTTCTTC
CASSRGSAYNEQFF
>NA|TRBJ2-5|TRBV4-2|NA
TGTGCCAGCAGCCGCAGTCGGCTAGCCTTCAAAGAGACCCAGTACTTC
CASSRSRLAFKETQYF
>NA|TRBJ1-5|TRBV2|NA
TGTGCCAGCAGTGAAGAGCTACAGGGTATCGGCAATCAGCCCCAGCATTTT
CASSEELQGIGNQPQHF
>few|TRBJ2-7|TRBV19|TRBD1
TGTGCCAGTAGTGTACCCCCGGGGACAGATATCTCCTACGAGCAGTACTTC
CASSVPPGTDISYEQYF
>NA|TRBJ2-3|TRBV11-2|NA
TGTGCCAGCAGCTTAGGGTGGAACACAGATACGCAGTATTTT
CASSLGWNTDTQYF